This T cell receptor beta chain was obtained from a study of cytomegalovirus exposure and HLA in healthy donors. Findings and caveats of the study: More clonal expansion characterized HLA-associated TCR beta chains than equally common others in a later analysis.

PCR involved 60 Vbeta and 13 Jbeta primers. The data were produced by immunoSEQ multiplex PCR, yet TCRdb's version contains in-frame clones alone and is incomplete. The sample includes 100,000 or so clones, more than 60% of them seen just once. CDR3 length: 14 amino acids. The germline V gene has CDR1 LNHDA and CDR2 SQIVND (reference sequence). With V trimmed by 5 bases and J by 7 bases, 8 bases remained unmatched. This clone appeared a few times. Its specificity is unknown. The genes are TRBV19 and TRBJ1-2, with 9 bases lining up with TRBD1. The sequenced sample was PBMCs. The clonotype was recovered from a woman aged 18-35 years in good health and CMV-seropositive. CDR3: CASSPGQGQGGYTF. The CDR3 DNA sequence: TGTGCCAGTAGTCCAGGACAGGGACAGGGTGGCTACACCTTC.